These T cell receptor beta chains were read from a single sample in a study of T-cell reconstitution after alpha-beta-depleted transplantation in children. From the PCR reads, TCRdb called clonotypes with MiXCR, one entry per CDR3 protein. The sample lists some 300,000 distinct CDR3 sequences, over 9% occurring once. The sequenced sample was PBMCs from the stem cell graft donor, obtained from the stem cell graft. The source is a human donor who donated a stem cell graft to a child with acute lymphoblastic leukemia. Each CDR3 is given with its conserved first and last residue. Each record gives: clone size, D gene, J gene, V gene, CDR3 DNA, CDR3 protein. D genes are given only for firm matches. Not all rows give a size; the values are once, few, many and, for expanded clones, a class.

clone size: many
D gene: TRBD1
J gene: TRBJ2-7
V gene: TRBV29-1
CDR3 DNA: TGCAGCGTTGTGGGGGATACAGGGGGCAGCTCCTACGAGCAGTACTTC
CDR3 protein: CSVVGDTGGSSYEQYF

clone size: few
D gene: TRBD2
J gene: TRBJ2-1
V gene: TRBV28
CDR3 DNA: TGTGCCAGCGCCCCGGGACTAGCGGAGCCCCGGGTCTACAATGAGCAGTTCTTC
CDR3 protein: CASAPGLAEPRVYNEQFF

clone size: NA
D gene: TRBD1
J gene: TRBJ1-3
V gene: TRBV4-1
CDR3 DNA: TGCGCCAGCAGCCAAGCTCCAGGGGGCAGAAGGACCATATATTTT
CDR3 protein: CASSQAPGGRRTIYF

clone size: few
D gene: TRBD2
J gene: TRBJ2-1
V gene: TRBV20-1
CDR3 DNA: TGCAGTGCTTCCCGGGGGGACAATGAGCAGTTCTTC
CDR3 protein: CSASRGDNEQFF

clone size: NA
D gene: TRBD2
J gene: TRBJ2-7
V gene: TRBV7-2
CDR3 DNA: TGTGCCAGCAGCTTAGCCCTAGCGGGAGTCCACGAGCAGTACTTC
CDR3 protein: CASSLALAGVHEQYF

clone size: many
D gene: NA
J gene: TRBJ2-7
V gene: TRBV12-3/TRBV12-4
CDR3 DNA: TGTGCCAGCAGGCCATTTGGGACTTACGAGCAGTACTTC
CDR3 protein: CASRPFGTYEQYF

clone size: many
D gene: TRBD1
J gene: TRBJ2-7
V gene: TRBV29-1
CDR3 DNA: TGCAGCGCGAGACAGGGGAACCACTACGAGCAGTACTTC
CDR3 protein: CSARQGNHYEQYF

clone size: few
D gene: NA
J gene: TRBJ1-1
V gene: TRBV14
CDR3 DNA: TGTGCCAGCAGCCTCCTTTCACGTACTGAAGCTTTCTTT
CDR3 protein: CASSLLSRTEAFF

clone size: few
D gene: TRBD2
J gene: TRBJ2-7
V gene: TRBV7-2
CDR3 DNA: TGTGCCAGCAGCCCTGGACTAGCGCGACCCTACGAGCAGTACTTC
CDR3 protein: CASSPGLARPYEQYF

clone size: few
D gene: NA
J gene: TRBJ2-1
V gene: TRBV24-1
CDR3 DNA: TGTGCCACCAGTGAGGCGGGCAGGGGCAATGAGCAGTTCTTC
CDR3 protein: CATSEAGRGNEQFF

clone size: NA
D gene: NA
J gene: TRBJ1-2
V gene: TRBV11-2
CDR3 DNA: TGTGCCAGCCACTCCCTGCGAGGGGGTAACTATGGCTACACCTTC
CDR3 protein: CASHSLRGGNYGYTF

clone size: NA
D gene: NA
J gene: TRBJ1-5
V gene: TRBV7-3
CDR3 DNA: TGTGCCAGCAGGGCCGGGCAGCCCCAGCATTTT
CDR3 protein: CASRAGQPQHF

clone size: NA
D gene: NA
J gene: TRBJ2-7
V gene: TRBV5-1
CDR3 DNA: TGCGCCAGCAGCTTGGCCAGGAGTAGCCCCTACGAGCAGTACTTC
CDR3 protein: CASSLARSSPYEQYF

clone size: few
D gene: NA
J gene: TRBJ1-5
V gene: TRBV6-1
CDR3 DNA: TGTGCCAGCAGTAGGGATGCCCGAAATCAGCCCCAGCATTTT
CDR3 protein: CASSRDARNQPQHF

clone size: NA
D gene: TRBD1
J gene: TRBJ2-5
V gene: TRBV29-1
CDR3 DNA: TGCAGCGTGGGGCCGACAGGGAACCAAGAGACCCAGTACTTC
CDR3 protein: CSVGPTGNQETQYF

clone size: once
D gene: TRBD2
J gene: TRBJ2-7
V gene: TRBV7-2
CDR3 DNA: TGTGCCAGCAGCTTGGAGGGAGGGATCACCTACGAGCAGTACTTC
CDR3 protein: CASSLEGGITYEQYF

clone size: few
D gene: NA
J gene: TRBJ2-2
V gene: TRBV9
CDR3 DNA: TGTGCCAGCAGCGCCCAACTCACCGGGGAGCTGTTTTTT
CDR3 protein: CASSAQLTGELFF